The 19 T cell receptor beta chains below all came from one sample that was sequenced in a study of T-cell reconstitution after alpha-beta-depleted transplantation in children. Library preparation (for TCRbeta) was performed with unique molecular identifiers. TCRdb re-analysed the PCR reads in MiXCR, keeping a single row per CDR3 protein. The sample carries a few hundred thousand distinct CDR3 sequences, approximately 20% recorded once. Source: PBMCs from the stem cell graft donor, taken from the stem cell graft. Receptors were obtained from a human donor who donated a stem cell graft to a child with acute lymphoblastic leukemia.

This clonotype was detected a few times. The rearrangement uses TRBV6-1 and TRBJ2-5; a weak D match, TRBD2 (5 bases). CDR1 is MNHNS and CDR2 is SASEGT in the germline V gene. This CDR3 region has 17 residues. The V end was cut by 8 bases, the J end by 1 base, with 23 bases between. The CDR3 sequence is CASASGQRIDIQETQYF. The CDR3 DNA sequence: TGTGCCAGCGCCTCCGGGCAGCGGATAGATATCCAAGAGACCCAGTACTTC.

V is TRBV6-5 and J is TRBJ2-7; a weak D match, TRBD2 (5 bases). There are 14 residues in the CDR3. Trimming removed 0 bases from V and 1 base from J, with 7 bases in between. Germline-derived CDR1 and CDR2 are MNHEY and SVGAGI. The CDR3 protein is CASSYSLGSYEQYF. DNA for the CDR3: TGTGCCAGCAGTTACTCACTAGGGTCCTACGAGCAGTACTTC.

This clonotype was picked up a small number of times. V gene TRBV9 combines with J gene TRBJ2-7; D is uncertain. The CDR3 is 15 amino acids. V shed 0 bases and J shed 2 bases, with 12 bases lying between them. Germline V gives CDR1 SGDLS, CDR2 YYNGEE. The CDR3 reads CASSVASTFTYEQYF. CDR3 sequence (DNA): TGTGCCAGCAGCGTAGCCTCGACGTTTACCTACGAGCAGTACTTC.

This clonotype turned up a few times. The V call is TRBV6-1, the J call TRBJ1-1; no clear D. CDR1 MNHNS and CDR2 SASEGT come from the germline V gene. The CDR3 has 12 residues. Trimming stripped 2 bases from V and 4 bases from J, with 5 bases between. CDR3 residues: CASSERTTEAFF. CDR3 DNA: TGTGCCAGCAGTGAAAGGACCACTGAAGCTTTCTTT.

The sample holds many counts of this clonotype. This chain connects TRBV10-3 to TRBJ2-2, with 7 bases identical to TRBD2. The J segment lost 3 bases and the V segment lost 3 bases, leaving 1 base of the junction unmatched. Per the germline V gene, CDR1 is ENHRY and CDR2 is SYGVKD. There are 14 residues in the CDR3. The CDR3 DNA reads TGTGCCATCAGTGACGCGGGGGACACCGGGGAGCTGTTTTTT. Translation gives CAISDAGDTGELFF.

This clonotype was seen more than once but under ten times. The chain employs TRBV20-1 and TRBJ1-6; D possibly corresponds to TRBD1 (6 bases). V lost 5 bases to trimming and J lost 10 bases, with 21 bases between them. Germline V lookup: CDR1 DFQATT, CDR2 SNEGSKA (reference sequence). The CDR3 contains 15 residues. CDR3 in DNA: TGCAGTGCTTCAGCCCGGGGGCAGGGCAGATCACCCCTCCACTTT. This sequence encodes CSASARGQGRSPLHF.

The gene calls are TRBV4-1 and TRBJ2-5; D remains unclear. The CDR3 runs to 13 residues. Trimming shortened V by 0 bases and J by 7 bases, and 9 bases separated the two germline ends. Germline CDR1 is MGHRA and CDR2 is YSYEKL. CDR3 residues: CASSQESVGTQYF. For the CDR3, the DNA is TGCGCCAGCAGCCAAGAATCGGTTGGGACCCAGTACTTC.

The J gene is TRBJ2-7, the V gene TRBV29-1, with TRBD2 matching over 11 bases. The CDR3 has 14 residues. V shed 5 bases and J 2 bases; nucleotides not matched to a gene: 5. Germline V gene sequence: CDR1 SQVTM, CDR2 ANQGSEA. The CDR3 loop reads CSVLRLAGTYEQYF. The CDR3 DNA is TGCAGCGTTCTGAGACTAGCGGGAACCTACGAGCAGTACTTC.

The CDR3 here is CASSFIAGRRDTQYF. The DNA for the CDR3 is TGTGCCAGCAGCTTTATAGCGGGGAGGAGGGATACGCAGTATTTT. This sequence joins TRBV5-6 and TRBJ2-3; 8 bases fit TRBD2. CDR1 and CDR2 (germline): SGHDT, YYEEEE. The CDR3 length is 15 residues. V was clipped by 2 bases and J by 6 bases; unmatched bases: 8. The whole variable domain, remainder taken from reference TRBV5-6 and TRBJ2-3, is DAGVTQSPTHLIKTRGQQVTLRCSPKSGHDTVSWYQQALGQGPQFIFQYYEEEERQRGNFPDRFSGHQFPNYSSELNVNALLLGDSALYLCASSFIAGRRDTQYFGPGTRLTVL.

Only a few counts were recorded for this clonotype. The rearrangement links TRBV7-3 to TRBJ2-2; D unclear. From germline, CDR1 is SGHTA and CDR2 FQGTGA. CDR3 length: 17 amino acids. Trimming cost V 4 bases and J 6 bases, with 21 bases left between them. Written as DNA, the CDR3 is TGTGCCAGCAGCTCCTATTCCCTCTTGTCGTCGGCCGGGGAGCTGTTTTTT. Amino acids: CASSSYSLLSSAGELFF. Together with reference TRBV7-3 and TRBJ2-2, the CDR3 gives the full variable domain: GAGVSQTPSNKVTEKGKYVELRCDPISGHTALYWYRQSLGQGPEFLIYFQGTGAADDSGLPNDRFFAVRPEGSVSTLKIQRTERGDSAVYLCASSSYSLLSSAGELFFGEGSRLTVL.

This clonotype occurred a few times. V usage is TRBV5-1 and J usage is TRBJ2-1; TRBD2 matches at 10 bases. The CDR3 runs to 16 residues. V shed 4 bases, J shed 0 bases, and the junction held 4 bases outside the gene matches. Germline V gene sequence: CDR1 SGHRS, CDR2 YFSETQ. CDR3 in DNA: TGCGCCAGCAGCAAGGAGCGGGGGGGCTCCTACAATGAGCAGTTCTTC. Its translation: CASSKERGGSYNEQFF.

CDR3 in amino acids: CASSIGWGFLGNEQFF. Here the CDR3 DNA reads TGTGCCAGTAGTATAGGGTGGGGTTTTCTTGGCAATGAGCAGTTCTTC. The rearrangement links TRBV19 to TRBJ2-1; no firm D call. Germline V gives CDR1 LNHDA, CDR2 SQIVND (reference sequence). This CDR3 has 16 residues. The V gene lost 1 base and the J gene lost 6 bases, with 16 bases spanning the gap.

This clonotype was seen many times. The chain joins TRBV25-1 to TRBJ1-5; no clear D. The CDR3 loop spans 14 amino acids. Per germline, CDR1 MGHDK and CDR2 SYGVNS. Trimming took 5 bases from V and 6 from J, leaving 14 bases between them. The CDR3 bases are TGTGCCAGCAGTCACGCCGGGCCCCTTCAGCCCCAGCATTTT. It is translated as CASSHAGPLQPQHF.

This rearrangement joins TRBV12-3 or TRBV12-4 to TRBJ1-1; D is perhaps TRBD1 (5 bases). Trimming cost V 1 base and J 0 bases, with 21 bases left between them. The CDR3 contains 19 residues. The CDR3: CASSLEEQGILGLNTEAFF. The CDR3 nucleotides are TGTGCCAGCAGTTTAGAGGAGCAGGGTATTTTGGGCTTGAACACTGAAGCTTTCTTT.

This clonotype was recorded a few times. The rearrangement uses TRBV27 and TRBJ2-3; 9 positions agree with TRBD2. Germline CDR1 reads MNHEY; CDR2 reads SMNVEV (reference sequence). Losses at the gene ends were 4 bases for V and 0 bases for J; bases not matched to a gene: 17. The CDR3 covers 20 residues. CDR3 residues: CASSSLSSTSGYSSTDTQYF. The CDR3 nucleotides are TGTGCCAGCAGTTCCCTATCCTCGACTAGCGGATACTCTAGCACAGATACGCAGTATTTT.

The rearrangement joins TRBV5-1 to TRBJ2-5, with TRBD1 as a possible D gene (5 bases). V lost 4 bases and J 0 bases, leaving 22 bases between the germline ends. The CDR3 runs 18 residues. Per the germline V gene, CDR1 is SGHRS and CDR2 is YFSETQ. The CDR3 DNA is TGCGCCAGCAGCCTACGACCCACGGACACGACGTACCAAGAGACCCAGTACTTC. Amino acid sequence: CASSLRPTDTTYQETQYF.

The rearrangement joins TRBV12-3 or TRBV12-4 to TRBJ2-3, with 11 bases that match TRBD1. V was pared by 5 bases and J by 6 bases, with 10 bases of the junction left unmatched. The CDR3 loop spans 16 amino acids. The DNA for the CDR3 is TGTGCCAGCAGTAAATACGGACAGGGGGCTACGGATACGCAGTATTTT. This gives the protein CASSKYGQGATDTQYF.

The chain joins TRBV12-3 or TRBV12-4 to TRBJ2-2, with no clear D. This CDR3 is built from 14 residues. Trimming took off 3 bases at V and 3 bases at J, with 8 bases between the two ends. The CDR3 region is CASSLMAHTGELFF. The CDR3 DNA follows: TGTGCCAGCAGTTTGATGGCACACACCGGGGAGCTGTTTTTT.

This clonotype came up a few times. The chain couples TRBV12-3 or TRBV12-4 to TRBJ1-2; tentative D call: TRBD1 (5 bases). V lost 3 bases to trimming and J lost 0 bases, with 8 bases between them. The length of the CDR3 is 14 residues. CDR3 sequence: CASSFKGPNYGYTF. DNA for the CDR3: TGTGCCAGCAGTTTCAAGGGACCTAACTATGGCTACACCTTC.